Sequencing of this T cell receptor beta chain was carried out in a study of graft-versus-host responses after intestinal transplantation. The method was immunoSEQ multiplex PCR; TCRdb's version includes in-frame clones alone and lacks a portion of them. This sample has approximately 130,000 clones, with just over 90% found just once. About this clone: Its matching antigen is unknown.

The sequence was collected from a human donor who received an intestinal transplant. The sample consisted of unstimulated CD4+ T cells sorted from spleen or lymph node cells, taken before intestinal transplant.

The CDR3 DNA reads TGTGCCAGTAGCGAACAGGAGTTCATGGGCTACACCTTC. Its translation: CASSEQEFMGYTF. The chain has TRBV19 and TRBJ1-2; TRBD1 might be the D (5 bases). This CDR3 is 13 amino acids long. The ends were cut back, 6 bases at V and 8 bases at J, with 16 bases in the middle. CDR1 and CDR2 from the germline V gene are LNHDA and SQIVND (reference sequence).